This T cell receptor beta chain stems from a study of cytomegalovirus exposure and HLA in healthy donors. Study background: Early release data held around 80 million unique TCRs from HLA-typed donors.

This PCR relied on a set of 60 Vbeta primers and 13 Jbeta primers. The method was immunoSEQ multiplex PCR; TCRdb's version includes in-frame clones alone and lacks a portion of them. The sample has some 130,000 clones, approximately 70% seen once. Only a few counts were recorded for this clone. The sequencing sample was made of PBMCs. The TCR originated in a woman aged 60 to 75 in good health and CMV-seropositive.

The CDR3 coding sequence is TGTGCCAGCAGCTTAAGCGGGGGGAGGACCGGGGAGCTGTTTTTT. Protein product: CASSLSGGRTGELFF. This rearrangement joins TRBV7-9 to TRBJ2-2, with 9 positions matching TRBD2. Germline lookup yields CDR1 SEHNR and CDR2 FQNEAQ (reference sequence). The CDR3 covers 15 residues. The V gene end was trimmed by 2 bases and the J gene end by 5 bases; junction bases not matched to a gene: 3.